The 10 T cell receptor beta chains below were found in one sample sequenced in a study of T cells in Graves' hyperthyroidism and ophthalmopathy. The TCR beta CDR3 regions underwent amplification using RNA transcripts as the source. HTBI primers were used for first-round RT-PCR of the TCR CDR3. Using its own MiXCR run on the multiplex PCR reads, TCRdb lists one record per CDR3 protein. In the table there are approximately 410,000 distinct CDR3 sequences, roughly an eighth of which are singletons. The sample consisted of blood. All receptors derive from a woman aged 18-29 years with Graves' hyperthyroidism.

In the case of this clonotype: This may come from a read error, since a much larger clone is one base off. The chain has TRBV18 and TRBJ2-7; the match to TRBD1 covers 11 bases. This CDR3 has 15 residues. Germline lookup yields CDR1 KGHSH and CDR2 LQKENI. CDR3 sequence reads: CAGSPGTGGSYEQYF. The CDR3 DNA reads TGTGCCGGCTCACCGGGGACAGGGGGTTCCTACGAGCAGTACTTC.

Ten or more counts support this clonotype. CDR3 sequence reads: CASSLIGRSSYEQYF. CDR3 bases: TGTGCCAGCAGCCTCATAGGGCGTAGCTCCTACGAGCAGTACTTC. V and J are TRBV3-1 and TRBJ2-7; D uncertain. The CDR3 length is 15 residues. The germline V gene encodes CDR1 LGHDT and CDR2 YNNKEL (reference sequence). V lost 4 bases and J 0 bases, leaving 13 bases between the germline ends.

The CDR3 nucleotides read TGTGCCAGCAGTTTAGGAGGAGGGTGGGGACCGGGCTGGGGCTACACCTTC. Translating gives CASSLGGGWGPGWGYTF. The chain links TRBV28 to TRBJ1-2; weak D call: TRBD1 (5 bases). The germline gives CDR1 MDHEN, CDR2 SYDVKM. Trimming pared 2 bases from V and 8 bases from J, leaving 24 bases between. CDR3 length: 17 amino acids.

This clonotype has a count of ten or more. The chain combines TRBV19 with TRBJ2-1; D gene uncertain. The germline V gene encodes CDR1 LNHDA and CDR2 SQIVND (reference sequence). Trimming stripped 7 bases from V and 4 bases from J, with 8 bases between. The length of the CDR3 is 12 residues. CDR3 in DNA: TGTGCCAGTACCAGCCCGTACAATGAGCAGTTCTTC. Its translation: CASTSPYNEQFF.

The sample holds many counts of this clonotype. The genes are TRBV30 and TRBJ2-1; D unclear. V lost 2 bases to trimming and J lost 2 bases, with 7 bases between them. CDR1 is GTSNPN and CDR2 is SVGIG in the germline V gene (reference sequence). CDR3 length: 13 residues. The CDR3 is CAWSPPAYNEQFF. As DNA, the CDR3 is TGTGCCTGGAGTCCCCCCGCCTACAATGAGCAGTTCTTC.

The chain combines TRBV30 with TRBJ1-6, with 10 bases aligning to TRBD1. The CDR3 has 15 amino acids. CDR1 GTSNPN and CDR2 SVGIG come from the germline V gene (reference sequence). V lost 1 base and J lost 9; bases outside the gene matches: 6. The CDR3 region has the DNA TGTGCCTGGAGTGCGGGACAGGGGTCGGGTTCACCCCTCCACTTT. It is translated as CAWSAGQGSGSPLHF.

This clonotype was observed a few times. The chain links TRBV5-1 to TRBJ2-3, with 7 nucleotides matching TRBD2. CDR1 is SGHRS, CDR2 YFSETQ, per germline. The CDR3 is made up of 18 amino acids. V lost 4 bases to trimming and J lost 0 bases; unmatched junction nucleotides: 14. The CDR3 protein is CASSMVPGRAGSTDTQYF. The CDR3 DNA follows: TGCGCCAGCAGCATGGTGCCGGGGAGGGCCGGGAGCACAGATACGCAGTATTTT. The entire variable domain, with the rest obtained from reference TRBV5-1 and TRBJ2-3, is as follows: KAGVTQTPRYLIKTRGQQVTLSCSPISGHRSVSWYQQTPGQGLQFLFEYFSETQRNKGNFPGRFSGRQFSNSRSEMNVSTLELGDSALYLCASSMVPGRAGSTDTQYFGPGTRLTVL.

This clonotype was counted a few times. The genes are TRBV7-9 and TRBJ1-2; 7 nucleotides match TRBD1. Germline V gene sequence: CDR1 SEHNR, CDR2 FQNEAQ (reference sequence). The CDR3 is made up of 14 amino acids. Germline trimming cut 1 base from V and 5 bases from J; bases unmatched to any gene: 4. CDR3 sequence (DNA): TGTGCCAGCAGCTTAGGACAGGGTTCGTATGGCTACACCTTC. Translating gives CASSLGQGSYGYTF. Looking up the rest from reference TRBV7-9 and TRBJ1-2 gives the full variable domain: DTGVSQNPRHKITKRGQNVTFRCDPISEHNRLYWYRQTLGQGPEFLTYFQNEAQLEKSRLLSDRFSAERPKGSFSTLEIQRTEQGDSAMYLCASSLGQGSYGYTFGSGTRLTVV.

This chain links TRBV28 with TRBJ2-2, with D hard to call. Looked up from germline, CDR1 is MDHEN and CDR2 is SYDVKM. Trimming took off 5 bases at V and 1 base at J, with 11 bases between the two ends. The CDR3 spans 15 residues. CDR3 sequence (DNA): TGTGCCAGCAGTGAAATTAGTATGAACACCGGGGAGCTGTTTTTT. Encoded protein: CASSEISMNTGELFF.

This clonotype was seen a handful of times. This rearrangement joins TRBV28 to TRBJ1-6; TRBD1 aligns across 7 bases. Trimming at V came to 4 bases and at J to 7 bases, leaving 7 bases not matched to a gene. Per the germline V gene, CDR1 is MDHEN and CDR2 is SYDVKM. The CDR3 has 15 amino acids. CDR3 DNA: TGTGCCAGCAGTTCTCCGGGACAGCGGAATTCACCCCTCCACTTT. It specifies CASSSPGQRNSPLHF.